This T cell receptor beta chain was recovered during a study of blood T cell repertoires in COVID-19. Study context: From the United States, Italy and Spain came samples of acute and convalescent COVID-19.

Germline CDR1 and CDR2: SGHRS and YFSETQ. With 6 bases clipped from V and 8 bases from J, the junction kept 7 bases outside the gene matches. This CDR3 region has 13 residues. Per the original data handling: Estimated nucleated cell counts came from reference gene primer amplification. Sequencing was performed with immunoSEQ multiplex PCR; in TCRdb, only in-frame clones are kept and a portion is missing. For V, J and clone size, that table is used; D and trimming come from the DNA. Of 75,000 to 80,000 clones listed, 88% are singletons. This chain uses TRBV5-1 with TRBJ2-1; 8 bases line up with TRBD1. This clonotype originated in a human donor in a cohort sampled during active COVID-19. Specimen: peripheral blood. The CDR3 reads CASNLRGLDEQFF. For the CDR3, the DNA is TGCGCCAGCAACCTCAGGGGGCTGGATGAGCAGTTCTTC. Complete variable domain (other parts from reference TRBV5-1 and TRBJ2-1): KAGVTQTPRYLIKTRGQQVTLSCSPISGHRSVSWYQQTPGQGLQFLFEYFSETQRNKGNFPGRFSGRQFSNSRSEMNVSTLELGDSALYLCASNLRGLDEQFFGPGTRLTVL.